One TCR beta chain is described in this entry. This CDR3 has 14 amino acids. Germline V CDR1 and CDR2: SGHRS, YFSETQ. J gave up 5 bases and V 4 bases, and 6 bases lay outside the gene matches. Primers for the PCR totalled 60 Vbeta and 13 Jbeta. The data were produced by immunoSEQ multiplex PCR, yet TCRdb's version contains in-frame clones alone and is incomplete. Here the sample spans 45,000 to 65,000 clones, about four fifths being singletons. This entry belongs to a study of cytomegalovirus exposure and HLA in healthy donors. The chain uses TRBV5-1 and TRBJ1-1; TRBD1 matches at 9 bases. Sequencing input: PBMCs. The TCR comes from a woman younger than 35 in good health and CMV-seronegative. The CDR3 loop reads CASSPGQGKTEAFF. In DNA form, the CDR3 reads TGCGCCAGCAGCCCCGGACAGGGGAAAACTGAAGCTTTCTTT.